This TCR beta chain was found in a study of yellow fever vaccine responses in identical twins. Study conclusions and caveats: The authors reported partly convergent, partly personalized vaccine responses in identical twins.

Trimming cost V 0 bases and J 0 bases; bases outside gene matches: 5. Germline CDR1 MNHEY, CDR2 SVGEGT. There are 16 residues in the CDR3. As for this clonotype: What it binds is unknown.

TCRdb processed the RT-PCR reads anew with MiXCR; each CDR3 protein has one entry. This table holds 2,000 to 2,500 distinct CDR3 sequences, more than 60% found once. V usage is TRBV6-2 or TRBV6-3 and J usage is TRBJ2-7; the match to TRBD1 covers 7 bases. This sequence was found in a woman between 18 and 30 years old who received the yellow fever vaccine. Sequenced here: T cells from blood (PBMCs), unsorted or a sorted subset (not recorded which), sampled before or after yellow fever vaccination (not recorded which). The CDR3 coding sequence is TGTGCCAGCAGTTACTCCACAGGGGTCAGCTCCTACGAGCAGTACTTC. Its translation: CASSYSTGVSSYEQYF.